The 7 T cell receptor beta chains reported below all come from one sample, sequenced in a study of T cell repertoires in cytomegalovirus infection. TCRdb fed the reads into MiXCR, producing one record per CDR3 protein. The repertoire has 400,000 or so distinct CDR3 sequences, 15% to 20% of them found once; the top ten carry roughly 9%. Specimen: PBMCs. These receptors all come from a human donor in good health (CMV status not recorded). Some clones in this sample may be carry-over from other donors' samples.

The sample holds many counts of this clonotype. The J gene is TRBJ1-2, the V gene TRBV7-2; a possible D gene is TRBD1 (5 bases). Trimming removed 5 bases at V and 5 bases at J, with 18 bases between. The CDR3 consists of 15 residues. CDR1 is SGHTA and CDR2 is FQGNSA in the germline V gene. CDR3 in amino acids: CASSKRGGQGYGYTF. DNA for the CDR3: TGTGCCAGCAGCAAGAGGGGAGGGCAGGGATATGGCTACACCTTC.

This clonotype was picked up a small number of times. This chain uses TRBV12-5 with TRBJ2-1; D gene uncertain. V was cut by 3 bases and J by 6 bases, with 6 bases left in between. The germline CDR1 and CDR2 sequences are LGHNT and FRNRAP. The CDR3 loop spans 12 amino acids. The CDR3 DNA reads as TGTGCTAGTGGTTTAAGTAGCAATGAGCAGTTCTTC. This sequence encodes CASGLSSNEQFF.

This clonotype has only one observation. V gene TRBV27 combines with J gene TRBJ2-3; TRBD2 aligns across 14 bases. Germline V gene lookup returns CDR1 MNHEY and CDR2 SMNVEV (reference sequence). This CDR3 region has 17 residues. Trimming cost V 5 bases and J 6 bases; bases outside gene matches: 10. The DNA of the CDR3 is TGTGCCAGCAGTATTAGACTAGCGGGAGGGCCGGCGGATACGCAGTATTTT. Translated, it gives CASSIRLAGGPADTQYF.

This clonotype came up many times. The CDR3 protein is CATAPGQAYNEQFF. For the CDR3, the DNA is TGTGCCACAGCCCCGGGGCAGGCGTACAATGAGCAGTTCTTC. The chain is built from TRBV6-1 and TRBJ2-1, with D perhaps TRBD1 or TRBD2 (5 bases each). This CDR3 spans 14 amino acids. Germline lookup yields CDR1 MNHNS and CDR2 SASEGT. The ends were cut back, 10 bases at V and 4 bases at J, with 17 bases in the middle.

J is TRBJ1-3 and V is TRBV2, with D uncertain. Trimming took off 0 bases at V and 4 bases at J, with 13 bases between the two ends. The CDR3 has 16 amino acids. CDR1 and CDR2 (germline): SNHLY, FYNNEI. The CDR3 DNA sequence: TGTGCCAGCAGTGAAGCCGAGGGCCCGAGGGGAAACACCATATATTTT. Translating it yields CASSEAEGPRGNTIYF.

There are a few counts of this clonotype. V usage is TRBV19 and J usage is TRBJ1-5; a weak D match, TRBD1 (5 bases). Trimming stripped 3 bases from V and 1 base from J, with 10 bases between. Looked up from germline, CDR1 is LNHDA and CDR2 is SQIVND (reference sequence). This CDR3 spans 15 amino acids. In DNA, the CDR3 is TGTGCCAGTAGTATCCGGGGGACGAGCAATCAGCCCCAGCATTTT. It encodes CASSIRGTSNQPQHF.

The table lists this clonotype with many counts. The chain links TRBV7-2 to TRBJ2-1, with D perhaps matching TRBD2 (6 bases). There are 15 residues in the CDR3. Germline-derived CDR1 and CDR2 are SGHTA and FQGNSA. With 1 base removed from V and 3 bases from J, the gap between germline ends came to 10 bases. Here the CDR3 reads CASSLGGRYYNEQFF. CDR3 in DNA: TGTGCCAGCAGCTTAGGGGGGAGGTACTACAATGAGCAGTTCTTC.